This TCR beta chain was captured in a study of T cells in Graves' hyperthyroidism and ophthalmopathy. Study-wide points: The model predicted ophthalmopathy a median around 6.5 months before onset. Among thyroid clonotypes expanded above 0.001, most also appeared in blood.

Amplified TCR beta CDR3 regions derived from RNA transcripts. Using the HTBI primer set, a first-round RT-PCR was run on the TCR CDR3. Using its own MiXCR run on the multiplex PCR reads, TCRdb lists one record per CDR3 protein. The table records around 560,000 distinct CDR3 sequences, around 15% of them present only once. A word on this clonotype: What it recognizes is unknown.

Each diagnosis drew on symptoms, thyroxine, TRAb, thyroid ultrasound and orbital computed tomography findings. Sequencing used blood. The TCR sequence derives from a woman in her late teens or twenties with Graves' hyperthyroidism.

In DNA form, the CDR3 reads TGTGCCAGCAGCCTCAGGTGGGGGGCAACTGAAGCTTTCTTT. It codes for CASSLRWGATEAFF. The V call is TRBV11-2, the J call TRBJ1-1; D possibly corresponds to TRBD1 (6 bases). Per the germline V gene, CDR1 is SGHAT and CDR2 is FQNNGV. The CDR3 loop spans 14 amino acids. V was pared by 5 bases and J by 5 bases, with 15 bases between.